There are a few counts of the clone carrying this TCR beta chain. CDR1 is LGHDT and CDR2 is YNNKEL in the germline V gene (reference sequence). The CDR3 has 15 residues. The V end lost 3 bases, the J end lost 0 bases, and 9 bases lay between the germline ends. Isolated PBMCs totaled at least 6.5 million in each sample. This sample was taken from a study of blood T cells in healthy people across ages. Study overall: About one barcoded beta molecule per two T cells was the capture yield of template switching.

Alongside a J-beta primer mix, a sample-barcoded 5' primer served in a second PCR lasting about 7 to 12 cycles. Every sample returned 2.5 million or more CDR3-containing paired-end reads. One entry per CDR3 protein results from TCRdb running MiXCR on the 5' RACE reads. The sample contains 730,000 or so distinct CDR3 sequences, around 41% of which appear only once. The V and J genes are TRBV3-1 and TRBJ2-1; D possibly matches TRBD1 or TRBD2 (5 bases each). Sequenced sample: blood. This sequence originates from a man at least 80 years old in good health. CDR3 in DNA: TGTGCCAGCAGCCAGGGACGGAGCTCCTACAATGAGCAGTTCTTC. It is translated as CASSQGRSSYNEQFF.